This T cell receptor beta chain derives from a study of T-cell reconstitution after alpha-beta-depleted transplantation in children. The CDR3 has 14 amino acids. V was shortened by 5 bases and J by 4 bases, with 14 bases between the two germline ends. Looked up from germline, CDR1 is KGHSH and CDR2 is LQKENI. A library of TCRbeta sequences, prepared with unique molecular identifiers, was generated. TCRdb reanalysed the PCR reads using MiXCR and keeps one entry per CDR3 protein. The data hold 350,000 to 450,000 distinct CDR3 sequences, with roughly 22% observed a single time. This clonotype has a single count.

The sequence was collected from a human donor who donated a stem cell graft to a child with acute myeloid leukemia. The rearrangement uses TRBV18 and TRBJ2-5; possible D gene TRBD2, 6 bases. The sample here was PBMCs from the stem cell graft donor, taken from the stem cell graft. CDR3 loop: CASSYAGTGETQYF. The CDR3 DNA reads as TGTGCCAGCTCATATGCCGGGACTGGAGAGACCCAGTACTTC.